Listed here is a single T cell receptor beta chain. Ten or more counts support this clonotype. The antigen this receptor binds is unknown. No per-base quality is available; no much larger clone lies one base away. These data come from a study of human T cells and chemical hapten exposure (dated by TCRdb to the early 2020s). Turning to the overall study: For sensitization, 2% DPC in acetone was applied to a roughly 2 cm by roughly 2 cm area of upper inner arm skin. Patients additionally received weekly therapeutic DPC doses to the scalp throughout the approximately 22-week study period. Patch tests used Finn chambers with 0.01% DPC on the upper back, scored after 6 days by International Contact Dermatitis Research Group standards. The mostly female patient cohort included alopecia areata with under or over 50% scalp involvement, alopecia totalis and alopecia universalis. The libraries were sequenced as a pool, and the TCR yield per sample differed mostly because of small variations in library volumes within the pool. Peripheral blood TCR repertoire changes were tracked in vivo in alopecia patients during primary and secondary sensitization to the hapten diphenylcyclopropenone (DPC). Patient blood was sampled pre-sensitization (week 0) and at 2, 6 and about 24 weeks after DPC sensitization. Twenty-nine alopecia patients gave blood for TCR sequencing at one to four time points (pre-sensitization, 2, 6 and 24 weeks).

The research as a whole found: The number of TCRs above 1 in 1000 frequency did not change with DPC sensitization; there was no evidence of global repertoire structure alterations. Expanded TCRs formed significantly more large CDR3 similarity clusters than pre-sensitization or healthy control sets, consistent with antigen-driven responses. Patch test score was positively correlated with the number of PT1 expanded TCRs, with significance at thresholds 8, 16 and 32 but not at 4. After repeated subsampling, the strength of the expansion versus patch-test correlation and the threshold at which it became significant changed. Because every patient had alopecia, a presumed autoimmune disease, the patients' immune response might differ from that of healthy individuals.

The sample's time point label is to be understood as: pre-sensitization, week 0. The sample's treatment or condition label is to be understood as: therapeutic diphenylcyclopropenone sensitization with weekly scalp DPC. Blood at each patch-test visit was drawn before the patch test was applied. To be eligible, patients had to be aged 18 to 70, diagnosed with alopecia and judged suitable for DPC therapy, while pregnant patients were excluded. Total RNA was extracted from unfractionated whole blood collected in Tempus Blood RNA tubes. Trimming leaves V shorter by 3 bases and J shorter by 1 base, with the junction holding 5 bases beyond the gene matches. Taken from the germline V gene, the CDR1 and CDR2 loops are SGHTA and FQGNSA. The cysteine opens and the phenylalanine closes a CDR3 of 16 amino acids. Of all the DNA, just the CDR3 is kept, 48 bases in frame from base 1. The library was made by RACE. Sequencing was carried out with a NextSeq 500. During library preparation, unique molecular identifiers were attached to individual cDNA molecules so that TCRs could be counted quantitatively and reproducibly. For every blood RNA sample, sequencing covered both the TCR alpha and TCR beta chains. Under the source paper's analysis protocol: The median number of TCRs per sample was over 85,000, ranging from 23,224 to 690,600. The Decombinator software suite was used to annotate V, J and CDR3 in the TCR reads. To make PS versus PT1 abundance plots, every sample was subsampled to the same number of TCRs (28,000). TCRs were defined as expanded if absent before sensitization and observed at least eight times at the 2-week time point. TCRdb ran its own pipeline on the public reads, namely fastp trimming at Q25 and MiXCR clone calling, and kept in-frame beta chains. Under each unique CDR3 protein, matching rows form one entry showing the most common genes and DNA. Here the V and J calls rest on TCRdb's processing, not on the authors' analysis. The table for this sample lists under 90,000 distinct CDR3 sequences; 8% to 10% of them were counted only once. Clones ranked in the top ten supply approximately 3.8% of the sample.

This sequence was found in a woman aged 40 to 49 with alopecia areata. Some clones in this sample may be carry-over from other donors' samples. The specimen was whole blood, collected in connection with sensitization to the hapten diphenylcyclopropenone (DPC). This receptor chain uses TRBV7-2 and TRBJ2-7, with 11 bases matching TRBD1. For the CDR3, the sequence is CASSFPGQGESYEQYF. The DNA is as follows: TGTGCCAGCAGCTTTCCGGGACAGGGGGAATCCTACGAGCAGTACTTC.